The rows below give T cell receptor beta chains drawn from one sample of a study of cytomegalovirus exposure and HLA in healthy donors. Profiled with immunoSEQ multiplex PCR; TCRdb holds only in-frame clones, not every one. The sample consists of some 150,000 clones, approximately 60% of them appearing once. Sequenced: PBMCs. The receptors shown here come from a woman aged 55-70 years in good health and CMV-seropositive. CDR3s include the opening cysteine and the closing phenylalanine or tryptophan. The D gene is left open where the match is weak. The size of a clone is reported for some rows only, either as once, few or many, or as a class for expanded clones.

V gene	J gene	clone size	D gene	CDR3 protein	CDR3 DNA
TRBV27	TRBJ1-2	.	.	CASSPDQGYGYTF	TGTGCCAGCAGCCCCGATCAGGGGTATGGCTACACCTTC
TRBV30	TRBJ2-1	few	.	CAWSAENSPEQFF	TGTGCCTGGAGTGCCGAGAATAGCCCTGAGCAGTTCTTC
TRBV11-2	TRBJ2-7	.	TRBD2	CASSRSGSSYEQYF	TGTGCCAGCAGCAGAAGCGGGAGCTCCTACGAGCAGTACTTC
TRBV11-2	TRBJ2-7	.	TRBD2	CASSIGTSGIYEQYF	TGTGCCAGCAGCATCGGGACTAGCGGAATCTACGAGCAGTACTTC
TRBV30	TRBJ2-2	.	.	CAWILNSRLLKHRGAVF	TGTGCCTGGATTCTGAATAGCCGATTATTGAAACACCGGGGAGCTGTTTTT
TRBV19	TRBJ2-2	.	TRBD1	CASTRGDSTGELFF	TGTGCCAGTACCCGTGGGGACAGCACCGGGGAGCTGTTTTTT
TRBV9	TRBJ2-2	few	.	CASSVDVGGTGELFF	TGTGCCAGCAGCGTAGATGTCGGGGGCACCGGGGAGCTGTTTTTT
TRBV29-1	TRBJ1-5	few	.	CSARTGNQPQHF	TGCAGCGCTAGGACAGGCAATCAGCCCCAGCATTTT
TRBV28	TRBJ2-1	.	TRBD2	CASQGTSAYNEQFF	TGTGCCAGCCAAGGGACTAGCGCCTACAATGAGCAGTTCTTC
TRBV28	TRBJ1-5	once	.	CASSTGYQPQHF	TGTGCCAGCAGCACAGGGTATCAGCCCCAGCATTTT
TRBV27	TRBJ1-2	.	TRBD1	CASKPRTGRRGGGYTF	TGTGCCAGCAAACCCCGGACAGGGAGGCGAGGAGGAGGCTACACCTTC
TRBV7-2	TRBJ2-3	.	TRBD2	CASSLVAQRELNF	TGTGCCAGCAGCTTAGTGGCCCAGCGGGAGCTGAATTTT
TRBV7-2	TRBJ2-5	once	.	CASSLERVTQYF	TGTGCCAGCAGCTTAGAGAGGGTTACCCAGTACTTC
TRBV28	TRBJ2-5	few	TRBD2	CASRGRAGETQYF	TGTGCCAGCAGGGGGAGGGCAGGTGAGACCCAGTACTTC
TRBV14	TRBJ1-1	.	.	CASSQAGHSMNTEAFF	TGTGCCAGCAGCCAAGCGGGACATAGCATGAACACTGAAGCTTTCTTT
TRBV30	TRBJ2-5	.	.	CAWRLAGQETQYF	TGTGCCTGGAGATTAGCGGGACAGGAGACCCAGTACTTC
TRBV5-1	TRBJ2-5	.	TRBD1	CASSPSTGGYYQETQYF	TGCGCCAGCAGCCCCTCGACAGGGGGTTATTACCAAGAGACCCAGTACTTC
TRBV30	TRBJ2-3	.	TRBD2	CAWSVLAGWYF	TGTGCCTGGAGTGTACTAGCGGGATGGTATTTT
TRBV9	TRBJ1-1	.	TRBD1	CASSATGGSKKNTEAFF	TGTGCCAGCAGCGCTACAGGGGGCTCTAAAAAGAACACTGAAGCTTTCTTT
TRBV6-1	TRBJ2-1	.	.	CASSGDITAPQDYNEQFF	TGTGCCAGCAGTGGGGACATAACGGCTCCCCAGGACTACAATGAGCAGTTCTTC
TRBV11-2	TRBJ2-7	.	.	CASSLLRDFYEQYF	TGTGCCAGCAGCTTACTCAGGGATTTCTACGAGCAGTACTTC
TRBV19	TRBJ2-1	few	.	CASSGSSYNEQFF	TGTGCCAGTAGCGGGAGCTCCTACAATGAGCAGTTCTTC
TRBV6-1	TRBJ2-7	.	.	CASGRGQLLSYEQYF	TGTGCCAGCGGACGAGGACAGTTACTCTCCTACGAGCAGTACTTC
TRBV5-4	TRBJ1-2	.	.	CASSLEVGGHYGYTF	TGTGCCAGCAGCTTGGAGGTCGGAGGGCACTATGGCTACACCTTC
TRBV6-6	TRBJ2-4	few	TRBD1	CASSPGGNIQYF	TGTGCCAGCAGTCCAGGGGGCAACATTCAGTACTTC
TRBV19	TRBJ2-1	.	TRBD2	CASSIRGLAGGAGLNNEQFF	TGTGCCAGTAGTATTCGGGGACTAGCGGGAGGAGCGGGTCTTAACAATGAGCAGTTCTTC
TRBV7-6	TRBJ2-2	once	.	CASSPHEGRLNTGELFF	TGTGCCAGCAGCCCCCACGAGGGGAGGTTGAACACCGGGGAGCTGTTTTTT
TRBV27	TRBJ1-2	few	TRBD1	CASSSSGTGVYGYTF	TGTGCCAGCAGTTCATCCGGGACAGGGGTTTATGGCTACACCTTC
TRBV5-4	TRBJ1-1	.	TRBD1	CASSAGTGIPGAFF	TGTGCCAGCAGCGCCGGGACAGGGATACCGGGGGCTTTCTTT
TRBV18	TRBJ2-7	.	TRBD2	CASSQSREAYEQYF	TGTGCCAGCTCACAGTCGCGGGAGGCCTACGAGCAGTACTTC
TRBV5-1	TRBJ2-1	.	TRBD2	CASSPGLAGGPIITSRQFF	TGCGCCAGCAGCCCGGGACTAGCGGGAGGGCCCATTATTACTTCCAGGCAGTTCTTC
TRBV2	TRBJ1-1	.	.	CASSVKSFGGEAFF	TGTGCCAGCAGTGTGAAATCCTTCGGGGGTGAAGCTTTCTTT
TRBV7-9	TRBJ2-3	.	TRBD2	CASSYTSGFSTDTQYF	TGTGCCAGCAGCTATACTAGCGGCTTTAGCACAGATACGCAGTATTTT
TRBV7-6	TRBJ2-6	.	.	CASSLAGFSGANVLTF	TGTGCCAGCAGCTTAGCCGGGTTCTCTGGGGCCAACGTCCTGACTTTC
TRBV9	TRBJ2-1	.	TRBD2	CASSVGTSGSYNEQFF	TGTGCCAGCAGCGTAGGGACTAGCGGATCCTACAATGAGCAGTTCTTC
TRBV7-9	TRBJ2-3	few	.	CASSFSDTQYF	TGTGCCAGCAGCTTCTCAGATACGCAGTATTTT
TRBV5-1	TRBJ2-3	.	.	CASSFQGGPSTDTQYF	TGCGCCAGCAGCTTCCAGGGTGGTCCTAGCACAGATACGCAGTATTTT
TRBV27	TRBJ2-7	few	TRBD2	CASRLAGSLYEQYF	TGTGCCAGCAGACTAGCGGGATCTCTTTACGAGCAGTACTTC
TRBV2	TRBJ2-7	.	TRBD2	CASSPGGLAGDYEQYF	TGTGCCAGCAGCCCTGGGGGTCTAGCGGGTGACTACGAGCAGTACTTC
TRBV7-6	TRBJ2-3	.	TRBD2	CASSLEGGDTDTQYF	TGTGCCAGCAGCTTAGAGGGAGGGGACACAGATACGCAGTATTTT
TRBV2	TRBJ2-7	.	TRBD2	CASSSPLAGGSYEQYF	TGTGCCAGCAGTTCACCATTAGCGGGAGGGTCCTACGAGCAGTACTTC
TRBV6-5	TRBJ2-7	.	TRBD2	CASSYGRAVSYEQYF	TGTGCCAGCAGTTACGGGAGGGCGGTCTCCTACGAGCAGTACTTC
TRBV7-2	TRBJ2-7	few	.	CASSLVPGRAYEQYF	TGTGCCAGCAGCTTAGTTCCAGGCAGGGCCTACGAGCAGTACTTC
TRBV5-1	TRBJ1-4	.	TRBD1	CASSEEGARAEKLFF	TGCGCCAGCAGCGAAGAGGGGGCTCGGGCTGAAAAACTGTTTTTT
TRBV27	TRBJ1-4	.	.	CASSLVGRTNEKLFF	TGTGCCAGCAGTTTAGTGGGCCGAACTAATGAAAAACTGTTTTTT
TRBV27	TRBJ2-7	.	TRBD2	CASSYKREYEQYF	TGTGCCAGCAGTTATAAGCGGGAGTACGAGCAGTACTTC
TRBV30	TRBJ1-2	.	TRBD1	CACDRGQDYGYTF	TGTGCCTGCGACAGGGGGCAGGACTATGGCTACACCTTC
TRBV30	TRBJ1-2	.	.	CAWSHADSYGYTF	TGTGCCTGGAGTCACGCGGACAGTTATGGCTACACCTTC
TRBV19	TRBJ2-5	few	TRBD1	CASKGGEETQYF	TGTGCCAGTAAAGGGGGCGAAGAGACCCAGTACTTC
TRBV14	TRBJ2-2	.	TRBD2	CASSQGWTRSIGELFF	TGTGCCAGCAGCCAAGGCTGGACTAGAAGTATCGGGGAGCTGTTTTTT
TRBV27	TRBJ2-1	.	.	CASRPDGRETNEQFF	TGTGCCAGCAGGCCGGACGGAAGGGAGACGAATGAGCAGTTCTTC
TRBV5-1	TRBJ2-1	once	.	CASSLGEGEGEQFF	TGCGCCAGCAGCTTGGGAGAGGGGGAGGGTGAGCAGTTCTTC
TRBV7-9	TRBJ2-1	once	TRBD2	CASSPGGTSGSHNEQFF	TGTGCCAGCAGCCCCGGAGGGACTAGCGGGAGCCACAATGAGCAGTTCTTC
TRBV15	TRBJ1-4	few	.	CATSTEGAQGRRANEKLFF	TGTGCCACCAGCACAGAAGGGGCACAGGGAAGGCGGGCTAATGAAAAACTGTTTTTT
TRBV7-2	TRBJ2-6	.	.	CASSLESVSGANVLTF	TGTGCCAGCAGCTTAGAGAGCGTGTCTGGGGCCAACGTCCTGACTTTC
TRBV2	TRBJ2-1	.	.	CASSGAVEQFF	TGTGCCAGCAGTGGAGCAGTAGAACAGTTCTTC
TRBV15	TRBJ2-7	.	.	CATSRDLLSSYEQYF	TGTGCCACCAGCAGAGATCTGCTTAGCTCCTACGAGCAGTACTTC